Described below is a single T cell receptor beta chain sequence and its context. The antigen remains unidentified. Terminally differentiated effector memory CD45RA+ cells were excluded from the naive CD8 cells, which were CD45RO-negative and positively selected for CCR7. This entry is derived from a study of shared clonotypes between healthy human individuals. Findings and limits, study-wide: Of the naive CD4 clonotypes, around 4.8% were shared across a handful of donors.

The CDR3 spans 14 residues. Germline V lookup: CDR1 ENHRY, CDR2 SYGVKD. Losses at the gene ends were 3 bases for V and 7 bases for J; bases not matched to a gene: 7. Measured with immunoSEQ multiplex PCR; TCRdb has only the in-frame clones, and not every one. The sample has approximately 1.9 million clones; roughly 93% are singletons. The sequencing input was naive CD8+ T cells from PBMCs. V usage is TRBV10-3 and J usage is TRBJ1-1; 8 bases align to TRBD1. The TCR originated in a man aged 18 to 35 in good health. Some clones in this sample may be carry-over from other donors' samples. This CDR3 is CAISDPDRGDEAFF. The CDR3 DNA reads as TGTGCCATCAGTGATCCAGACAGGGGTGATGAAGCTTTCTTT.